The next 26 T cell receptor beta chains were all read from a single sample in a study of shared clonotypes between healthy human individuals. TCRdb keeps only in-frame clones here, not all; method: immunoSEQ multiplex PCR. The profile shows over 2,000,000 clones, 93% of them singletons. It was CD45RO-negative cells, positively selected for CCR7, that made up naive CD8 cells, with terminally differentiated effector memory CD45RA+ cells excluded. The source material was naive CD8+ T cells from PBMCs. Source of these receptors: a man aged 18 to 30 in good health. Some clones in this sample may be carry-over from other donors' samples.

The chain uses TRBV23-1 and TRBJ2-7; TRBD1 is a possible D gene (6 bases). TRBV23-1 qualifies as an ORF whose function is uncertain. The V end lost 4 bases, the J end lost 2 bases, and 24 bases lay between the germline ends. This CDR3 region has 18 residues. DNA for the CDR3: TGCGCCAGCAGTCTCCCCGGGTCAGGGGTATGGAGAACCTACGAGCAGTACTTC. This translates into CASSLPGSGVWRTYEQYF.

The rearrangement links TRBV25-1 to TRBJ2-5; D remains ambiguous. Trimming cost V 4 bases and J 9 bases, with 15 bases left between them. The CDR3 loop spans 13 amino acids. CDR1 MGHDK and CDR2 SYGVNS come from the germline V gene. CDR3 in DNA: TGTGCCAGCAGTGCTACCGCCTCGGTCCCCCAGTACTTC. Protein sequence: CASSATASVPQYF. Using reference TRBV25-1 and TRBJ2-5 for the parts outside the CDR3, the full variable domain is EADIYQTPRYLVIGTGKKITLECSQTMGHDKMYWYQQDPGMELHLIHYSYGVNSTEKGDLSSESTVSRIRTEHFPLTLESARPSHTSQYLCASSATASVPQYFGPGTRLLVL.

The chain employs TRBV5-4 and TRBJ2-7, with a weak D call TRBD2 (5 bases). Germline V gives CDR1 SGHNT, CDR2 YYREEE (reference sequence). V was trimmed by 2 bases and J by 3 bases, leaving 9 bases between them. This CDR3 spans 13 amino acids. The CDR3 nucleotides are TGTGCCAGCAGCTTTGAGGGATACTACGAGCAGTACTTC. It codes for CASSFEGYYEQYF.

Worth noting for this clone: Other DNA sequences in the same sample also yield this CDR3. This rearrangement joins TRBV27 to TRBJ2-3; D gene uncertain. Trimming removed 3 bases from V and 3 bases from J, with 7 bases in between. Germline CDR1 MNHEY, CDR2 SMNVEV (reference sequence). This CDR3 is built from 13 residues. DNA of the CDR3: TGTGCCAGCAGTTTCGCGGCAACAGATACGCAGTATTTT. It encodes CASSFAATDTQYF.

The V call is TRBV27, the J call TRBJ2-2, with TRBD2 as a possible D gene (6 bases). CDR1 is MNHEY, CDR2 SMNVEV, per germline (reference sequence). Trimming removed 4 bases from V and 0 bases from J, with 12 bases in between. The CDR3 covers 16 residues. This CDR3 reads CASSYGRESNTGELFF. CDR3 in DNA: TGTGCCAGCAGTTACGGCCGGGAGTCGAACACCGGGGAGCTGTTTTTT.

The chain is built from TRBV4-1 and TRBJ2-1; a possible D gene is TRBD1 (5 bases). Trimming took off 1 base at V and 7 bases at J, with 14 bases between the two ends. This CDR3 comprises 15 residues. CDR1 and CDR2 from the germline V gene are MGHRA and YSYEKL. The chain's CDR3 is CASSQAAGSVNEQFF. The CDR3 region has the DNA TGCGCCAGCAGCCAAGCGGCAGGGTCAGTGAATGAGCAGTTCTTC.

The chain couples TRBV4-1 to TRBJ2-7; 8 bases are a match to TRBD2. With V trimmed by 0 bases and J by 2 bases, 3 bases remained unmatched. In germline, CDR1 is MGHRA, CDR2 YSYEKL. The CDR3 length is 15 residues. The CDR3, as DNA: TGCGCCAGCAGCCAAGAATTACTAGCGGCCTACGAGCAGTACTTC. This translates into CASSQELLAAYEQYF.

The chain recombines TRBV2 with TRBJ2-7; 11 nucleotides line up with TRBD2. Germline CDR1 is SNHLY and CDR2 is FYNNEI. V lost 1 base, J lost 5 bases, and 4 bases stayed unmatched. There are 15 residues in the CDR3. The CDR3 DNA follows: TGTGCCAGCAGTGAAGGTCTAGCGGGAGGCCACGAGCAGTACTTC. Protein: CASSEGLAGGHEQYF.

The chain carries TRBV7-9 and TRBJ1-5, with D possibly being TRBD1 (5 bases). V dropped 3 bases and J dropped 9 bases, with 21 bases sitting between them. This CDR3 region has 16 residues. Germline V gene sequence: CDR1 SEHNR, CDR2 FQNEAQ (reference sequence). The CDR3 bases are TGTGCCAGCAGCTTTAGGGGCTCCCTAGGGTCATCGCCCCAGCATTTT. As protein: CASSFRGSLGSSPQHF. The variable domain in full, completed from reference TRBV7-9 and TRBJ1-5, reads DTGVSQNPRHKITKRGQNVTFRCDPISEHNRLYWYRQTLGQGPEFLTYFQNEAQLEKSRLLSDRFSAERPKGSFSTLEIQRTEQGDSAMYLCASSFRGSLGSSPQHFGDGTRLSIL.

Comments on this clone: Other DNA sequences of this sample code for an identical CDR3. This rearrangement joins TRBV13 to TRBJ2-1, with D possibly matching TRBD1 (6 bases). Germline V CDR1 and CDR2: PRHDT, FYEKMQ (reference sequence). Trimming removed 5 bases at V and 9 bases at J, with 11 bases between. The CDR3 is made up of 12 amino acids. CDR3 nucleotide sequence: TGTGCCAGCAGCCTACAGGGAGCTGAGCAGTTCTTC. Translating it yields CASSLQGAEQFF.

This clone was recorded once. The chain recombines TRBV27 with TRBJ2-7; D gene ambiguous. V was pared by 7 bases and J by 0 bases, with 7 bases between. This CDR3 region has 12 residues. CDR1 and CDR2 (germline): MNHEY, SMNVEV (reference sequence). The DNA for the CDR3 is TGTGCCAGCATCTCCGACTCCTACGAGCAGTACTTC. Its translation is CASISDSYEQYF.

The rearrangement uses TRBV7-9 and TRBJ2-3; 8 positions agree with TRBD2. The CDR3 has 17 amino acids. Germline CDR1 is SEHNR and CDR2 is FQNEAQ (reference sequence). Losses at the gene ends were 5 bases for V and 2 bases for J; bases not matched to a gene: 12. DNA for the CDR3: TGTGCCAGCAGCCCCCGAGCGGTAGCGGGGCCCACAGATACGCAGTATTTT. It yields the protein CASSPRAVAGPTDTQYF.

The chain joins TRBV9 to TRBJ2-2, with D unresolved. Germline V lookup: CDR1 SGDLS, CDR2 YYNGEE. This CDR3 is 14 amino acids long. The V end was cut by 3 bases, the J end by 0 bases, with 6 bases between. The CDR3, as DNA: TGTGCCAGCAGCGGACATGCGAACACCGGGGAGCTGTTTTTT. It encodes CASSGHANTGELFF.

The count of this clone is one. CDR3 sequence reads: CASSSLPRPPGGEQYF. CDR3 DNA: TGTGCCAGCAGTTCACTACCACGCCCCCCCGGGGGAGAGCAGTACTTC. The J gene is TRBJ2-7, the V gene TRBV27; maybe TRBD2 (6 bases). With 4 bases removed from V and 7 bases from J, the gap between germline ends came to 23 bases. This CDR3 region has 16 residues. Germline V gene data show CDR1 as MNHEY and CDR2 as SMNVEV (reference sequence).

J is TRBJ2-5 and V is TRBV7-6, with D possibly being TRBD2 (5 bases). The V gene's germline CDR1 is SGHVS and CDR2 FNYEAQ. The V and J ends lost 8 bases and 5 bases respectively, with 9 bases between them. CDR3 size: 11 residues. Here the CDR3 reads CASGEWETQYF. The CDR3 DNA sequence: TGTGCCAGCGGGGAGTGGGAGACCCAGTACTTC.

The chain links TRBV5-8 to TRBJ2-5, with 12 positions matching TRBD2. Germline CDR1 is SGHTS and CDR2 is YDEGEE. This CDR3 has 15 amino acids. Trimming took 3 bases from V and 2 from J; bases not matched to a gene: 2. CDR3: CASSWGLAGQETQYF. CDR3 nucleotides: TGTGCCAGCAGCTGGGGACTAGCGGGTCAAGAGACCCAGTACTTC. The full variable domain, with the rest looked up from reference TRBV5-8 and TRBJ2-5, is EAGVTQSPTHLIKTRGQQATLRCSPISGHTSVYWYQQALGLGLQFLLWYDEGEERNRGNFPPRFSGRQFPNYSSELNVNALELEDSALYLCASSWGLAGQETQYFGPGTRLLVL.

The chain has TRBV4-2 and TRBJ2-7; D might be TRBD2 (5 bases). Trimming stripped 8 bases from V and 7 bases from J, with 15 bases between. The CDR3 consists of 12 residues. Looked up from germline, CDR1 is LGHNA and CDR2 is YNFKEQ. CDR3 amino acids: CASAFQRGEQYF. The CDR3 DNA reads as TGTGCCAGCGCATTCCAACGCGGGGAGCAGTACTTC.

J is TRBJ1-2 and V is TRBV5-1; 11 bases fit TRBD1. Germline V gene data show CDR1 as SGHRS and CDR2 as YFSETQ. This CDR3 is 14 amino acids long. The V gene end was trimmed by 4 bases and the J gene end by 6 bases; junction bases not matched to a gene: 5. The CDR3 nucleotides are TGCGCCAGCAGCAAACGGACAGGGGGCCATGGCTACACCTTC. Amino acid sequence: CASSKRTGGHGYTF.

J is TRBJ1-1 and V is TRBV27; no clear D. There are 16 residues in the CDR3. CDR1 MNHEY and CDR2 SMNVEV come from the germline V gene (reference sequence). The V end was cut by 0 bases, the J end by 4 bases, with 15 bases between. CDR3 sequence (DNA): TGTGCCAGCAGTTTATCGATAATGGAAGCAAGCACTGAAGCTTTCTTT. It codes for CASSLSIMEASTEAFF.

This clone was seen just once. The CDR3 is CASSPQDATKTEAFF. The CDR3 DNA is TGCGCCAGCAGCCCCCAGGACGCCACAAAGACTGAAGCTTTCTTT. This chain connects TRBV5-1 to TRBJ1-1; D unclear. Germline V gene sequence: CDR1 SGHRS, CDR2 YFSETQ. V gave up 4 bases and J gave up 5 bases, with 18 bases separating them. This CDR3 region has 15 residues.

This clone was picked up one time. The chain links TRBV2 to TRBJ1-1, with D unresolved. The germline V gene encodes CDR1 SNHLY and CDR2 FYNNEI. The CDR3 extends over 15 amino acids. V was cut by 7 bases and J by 5 bases, with 20 bases left in between. CDR3 sequence reads: CASIPAPAAGTEAFF. In DNA, the CDR3 is TGTGCCAGCATCCCGGCCCCGGCAGCGGGGACTGAAGCTTTCTTT.

The V call is TRBV2, the J call TRBJ2-7, with 7 bases aligning to TRBD1. Per germline, CDR1 SNHLY and CDR2 FYNNEI. The ends lost 1 base at V and 2 bases at J; junction bases unmatched: 8. The CDR3 has 16 amino acids. This CDR3 reads CASSEGTGTDTYEQYF. The CDR3 DNA sequence: TGTGCCAGCAGTGAAGGGACCGGGACAGACACCTACGAGCAGTACTTC.

V and J are TRBV9 and TRBJ2-7, with 10 positions matching TRBD1. Germline CDR1 reads SGDLS; CDR2 reads YYNGEE. V shed 4 bases and J 4 bases; nucleotides not matched to a gene: 8. The CDR3 length is 15 residues. This CDR3 reads CASSPGQGWRYEQYF. The CDR3 DNA is TGTGCCAGCAGCCCGGGACAGGGGTGGAGATACGAGCAGTACTTC.

About this clone itself: Other DNA sequences within the sample encode an identical CDR3. The chain couples TRBV28 to TRBJ1-5; TRBD1 agrees at 10 bases. CDR3 length equals 15 residues. Germline lookup yields CDR1 MDHEN and CDR2 SYDVKM. After removal of 6 bases from V and 3 bases from J, the junction contained 5 bases not matched to a gene. In nucleotides, the CDR3 is TGTGCCAGCAGCTCGACAGGGGGCTCCAATCAGCCCCAGCATTTT. Translation gives CASSSTGGSNQPQHF.

The chain has TRBV19 and TRBJ2-1, with D unclear. The CDR3 has 16 amino acids. CDR1 and CDR2 (germline): LNHDA, SQIVND (reference sequence). Trimming pared 3 bases from V and 1 base from J, leaving 13 bases between. The CDR3 here is CASSMSGLSSYNEQFF. The CDR3 DNA sequence: TGTGCCAGTAGTATGTCCGGATTAAGTTCCTACAATGAGCAGTTCTTC.

The chain employs TRBV29-1 and TRBJ2-1; D perhaps matches TRBD1 (6 bases). V lost 4 bases and J 0 bases, leaving 10 bases between the germline ends. Germline loops: CDR1 SQVTM, CDR2 ANQGSEA. The CDR3 covers 14 residues. CDR3: CSVVGQTSYNEQFF. In nucleotides, the CDR3 is TGCAGCGTTGTAGGACAGACCTCCTACAATGAGCAGTTCTTC.